These 8 T cell receptor beta chains were sequenced from one sample in a study of T-cell reconstitution after alpha-beta-depleted transplantation in children. A TCRbeta library incorporating unique molecular identifiers was prepared. TCRdb redid the calling of the PCR reads with MiXCR, one entry per CDR3 protein. The table shows around 450,000 distinct CDR3 sequences, with over 40% occurring only once. The sequences come from PBMCs, collected before TCRalphabeta/CD19-depleted stem cell transplant. These receptors originate from a girl between 2 and 10 years old with aplastic anemia, due to receive a stem cell transplant.

The rearrangement uses TRBV6-1 and TRBJ1-2; TRBD1 agrees at 8 bases. After removal of 4 bases from V and 0 bases from J, the junction contained 10 bases not matched to a gene. Germline CDR1 and CDR2: MNHNS and SASEGT. This CDR3 region has 17 residues. CDR3 sequence reads: CASSGGPGTGANYGYTF. The CDR3 bases are TGTGCCAGCAGTGGGGGACCCGGGACAGGAGCTAACTATGGCTACACCTTC.

This clonotype turned up a few times. This chain links TRBV7-3 with TRBJ2-1; 8 bases fit TRBD2. CDR1 and CDR2 from the germline V gene are SGHTA and FQGTGA. The length of the CDR3 is 19 residues. The V and J ends lost 4 bases and 3 bases, in that order; junction bases with no gene match: 17. CDR3 loop: CASSSRSGTRWLDYNEQFF. Here the CDR3 DNA reads TGTGCCAGCAGCTCCCGGAGCGGGACTAGATGGTTGGACTACAATGAGCAGTTCTTC.

The rearrangement uses TRBV7-2 and TRBJ2-1; D might be TRBD2 (7 bases). CDR3 length: 16 amino acids. V shed 3 bases and J shed 7 bases, with 19 bases lying between them. Germline-derived CDR1 and CDR2 are SGHTA and FQGNSA. The CDR3 loop reads CASSFREGGVGNEQFF. In nucleotides, the CDR3 is TGTGCCAGCAGCTTTAGGGAAGGGGGGGTCGGTAATGAGCAGTTCTTC.

The rearrangement uses TRBV5-1 and TRBJ2-7; 7 nucleotides line up with TRBD1. Germline values: CDR1 SGHRS, CDR2 YFSETQ. This CDR3 region has 14 residues. The trim removed 4 bases at V and 4 bases at J, leaving 8 bases unmatched. This CDR3 is CASSTGQPPYEQYF. DNA of the CDR3: TGCGCCAGCAGCACGGGACAGCCCCCTTACGAGCAGTACTTC.

The chain is built from TRBV28 and TRBJ2-7, with TRBD1 as a possible D gene (7 bases). This CDR3 has 16 residues. V lost 3 bases, J lost 6 bases, and 21 bases lay in between. Germline CDR1 is MDHEN and CDR2 is SYDVKM. The CDR3 region is CASSFNEGTRGVEQYF. The CDR3 DNA reads as TGTGCCAGCAGTTTTAATGAAGGGACCAGGGGGGTCGAGCAGTACTTC. Supplemented by reference TRBV28 and TRBJ2-7, the full variable domain reads DVKVTQSSRYLVKRTGEKVFLECVQDMDHENMFWYRQDPGLGLRLIYFSYDVKMKEKGDIPEGYSVSREKKERFSLILESASTNQTSMYLCASSFNEGTRGVEQYFGPGTRLTVT.

This chain links TRBV28 with TRBJ2-7, with D perhaps matching TRBD1 or TRBD2 (5 bases each). Trimming left V 3 bases short and J 3 bases short, with 15 bases between. CDR1 and CDR2 from the germline V gene are MDHEN and SYDVKM. The CDR3 loop spans 15 amino acids. In nucleotides, the CDR3 is TGTGCCAGCAGTTTGGGGACCGGGCTTTTCTACGAGCAGTACTTC. Residues: CASSLGTGLFYEQYF.

The V and J genes are TRBV7-2 and TRBJ2-3; tentative D call: TRBD2 (6 bases). This CDR3 has 14 residues. Germline V lookup: CDR1 SGHTA, CDR2 FQGNSA. V was pared by 3 bases and J by 3 bases, with 10 bases between. The chain's CDR3 is CASSFGTETDTQYF. The CDR3 DNA reads as TGTGCCAGCAGCTTTGGGACTGAAACAGATACGCAGTATTTT.

This clonotype was picked up a small number of times. The chain uses TRBV7-8 and TRBJ2-3; D assignment may be TRBD1 or TRBD2 (6 bases each). This CDR3 is 19 amino acids long. CDR1 and CDR2 from the germline V gene are SGHVS and FQNEAQ. V lost 4 bases and J 0 bases, leaving 23 bases between the germline ends. The CDR3: CASSSDWTVTRSSTDTQYF. The CDR3 nucleotides read TGTGCCAGCAGCTCCGATTGGACAGTGACTAGGTCTAGCACAGATACGCAGTATTTT.